This paragraph reports one T cell receptor beta chain. The source of the sample is a study of shared T cell receptors in the human thymus. Libraries were prepared by immunoSEQ multiplex PCR; TCRdb keeps only in-frame clonotypes and omits some of them. The sample lists approximately 760,000 clones, approximately 85% occurring once. The V gene's germline CDR1 is SGHRS and CDR2 YFSETQ. Unmatched junction bases numbered 5, after V lost 2 bases and J lost 3 bases. The CDR3 has 16 amino acids. These records were also assigned to another study, of human thymus T cells. That source reports: The study used thymus tissue resected during corrective heart surgery.

The sequence was obtained from a girl under three years old with a congenital heart defect. Sequencing was done on a sample of thymocytes. This sequence joins TRBV5-1 and TRBJ2-2; the match to TRBD1 covers 9 bases. Here the CDR3 reads CASSFKGDRDTGELFF. The CDR3 bases are TGCGCCAGCAGCTTCAAAGGGGACAGGGACACCGGGGAGCTGTTTTTT.